The entry below gives a single T cell receptor beta chain sequence along with its context. What it recognizes is unknown. The record originates from a study of cytomegalovirus exposure and HLA in healthy donors. Overall study context: As an earlier analysis found, 150 million to 200 million T cells yielded approximately 110 million unique TCR beta sequences. Whole-study results and caveats: A classifier reportedly called cytomegalovirus status with high sensitivity and specificity. The majority of TCR sequences were rare, yet some public TCRs appeared in many donors. 16,951 TCR beta sequences were associated with HLA alleles at 0.05 false discovery rate in a later analysis.

PCR primers comprised 60 Vbeta and 13 Jbeta primers. The method was immunoSEQ multiplex PCR; TCRdb's version includes in-frame clones alone and lacks a portion of them. This table has 100,000 to 150,000 clones, over 75% appearing once. Germline V CDR1 and CDR2: LNHDA, SQIVND (reference sequence). This CDR3 contains 17 residues. J gave up 5 bases and V 5 bases, and 11 bases lay outside the gene matches. Sample: PBMCs. The rearrangement uses TRBV19 and TRBJ2-3; 12 bases map to TRBD2. The source is a man aged 18 to 29 in good health and CMV-seropositive. The CDR3 sequence: CASSVASGGAVEDTQYF. In DNA form, the CDR3 reads TGTGCCAGTAGTGTAGCTAGCGGGGGGGCGGTCGAAGATACGCAGTATTTT.